This TCR beta chain is from a study of shared clonotypes between healthy human individuals (dated by TCRdb to 2020 to 2021). Turning to the overall study: The cohort included three men and two women between 18 and 49 years of age. To estimate repertoire size and how much clonotypes are shared between individuals, the study performed deep sequencing of blood TCR repertoires from about five healthy adults. Different laboratories and diverse techniques were used to prepare libraries and sequence TCR repertoires, to increase sequencing depth and limit assay-specific biases. Between about 0.9 and 10 billion PBMCs per donor were obtained by leukapheresis. Paper-wide results and their limitations: Only blood was sampled, and tissue TCR repertoires likely differ from those in blood. Based on pairwise subsampling, the degree of clonotype sharing among donors was expected to be affected by sequencing depth. The small number of donors limited the genetic and exposure-history diversity represented.

Using the deep immunoSEQ assay, TCR CDR3 regions were amplified from genomic DNA by multiplex PCR. For each cell subset, the extracted genomic DNA was distributed evenly across all wells of several immunoSEQ 96-well plates, and each plate served as one replicate. For unsorted PBMC, each replicate PCR was loaded with roughly 330 ng genomic DNA, equivalent to about 30,000 T cell genomes. Ten immunoSEQ deep assay plates were used to sequence the unsorted PBMC genomic DNA. Purified libraries were quantified with a Qubit 3.0 fluorometer, sized on a Bioanalyzer 2100, and re-quantified with the KAPA Library Quantification kit. Every immunoSEQ 96-well plate was sequenced on a dedicated single-read 150-cycle Illumina NextSeq 550 flow cell. On the study's bioinformatics: Because the immunoSEQ output held only junctional sequences and lacked quality scores, the filtering could not match the filtering applied to full-length reads. To assign V/J genes and CDR3, sequences were annotated against IMGT germline references using PyIR, a Python wrapper for IgBLAST v1.9. Reads were removed for weak V/J assignments (E-value above 1e-6), missing CDR3, stop codons, out-of-frame junctions, or ambiguous translated residues. A V3J clonotype was defined by an identical inferred V gene, J gene, and CDR3 amino acid sequence. Percentage overlap between repertoires was calculated by dividing the number of shared unique clonotypes by the size of the smaller repertoire. Richness of each repertoire was evaluated using RTK rarefaction, the Chao1 estimator, and Recon v2.1 estimates of unobserved clonotypes. Entries here come from immuneACCESS through TCRdb and include only in-frame sequences with V and J called. Some clones fail to appear in such tables; in the studies checked, an unresolved V gene covers under half of the shortfall, and the cause of the remainder is unknown. From that table come the V and J calls and clone size; the DNA was used to work out D and trimming. This sample comprises some 480,000 clones, about 80% of them detected only once. Of the sample, around 12% falls within the top ten clones.

The donors were healthy, HIV-negative adults with no recently reported acute infections or vaccinations. Every donor was a Caucasian adult residing in Nashville, Tennessee, USA. For unsorted samples, some 100 million PBMCs were counted and genomic DNA was extracted with the QIAamp DNA Blood Mini kit. After blood collection by leukapheresis, PBMCs were isolated using Ficoll-Histopaque density gradient centrifugation and then cryopreserved in the vapor phase of liquid nitrogen. Worth noting for this clone: There is no known antigen for this receptor. The input lacks base qualities; no much larger clone sits a single base away.

Sequenced material: PBMCs. This TCR derives from a woman aged 40 to 50 in good health. Some clones in this sample may be carry-over from other donors' samples.

The bases are TGTGCCTGGAGCACAACGGGATCCGGAAATTCACCCCTCCACTTT. It codes for CAWSTTGSGNSPLHF. The sequence joins TRBV30 to TRBJ1-6, with the D gene call left open. From the cysteine up to the phenylalanine, the CDR3 has a length of 15 residues. CDR3 DNA only is kept here, 45 bases in frame from base 1. V and J lose 3 bases and 7 bases, and a span of 16 bases separates them. CDR1 and CDR2 were assigned from the germline V gene (reference sequence) as GTSNPN and SVGIG.